These 18 T cell receptor beta chains originate from one sample sequenced in a study of blood T cell repertoires in COVID-19. TCRdb keeps only in-frame clones here, not all; method: immunoSEQ multiplex PCR. The sample yields roughly 95,000 clones, 80% to 95% seen once. The material sequenced was peripheral blood. The receptors originated from a woman in her fifties or sixties in a cohort sampled during active COVID-19.

A single count supports this clone. V is TRBV18 and J is TRBJ1-1; 9 bases map to TRBD1. Germline assignment: CDR1 KGHSH and CDR2 LQKENI. The CDR3 runs 20 residues. With V trimmed by 5 bases and J by 3 bases, 22 bases remained unmatched. Here the CDR3 reads CASSSFDTGGMWALDTEAFF. CDR3 DNA sequence: TGTGCCAGCTCATCATTCGATACAGGGGGCATGTGGGCATTGGACACTGAAGCTTTCTTT.

The chain couples TRBV30 to TRBJ1-5; possible D gene TRBD1, 5 bases. Trimming stripped 5 bases from V and 2 bases from J, with 10 bases between. Germline V gene lookup returns CDR1 GTSNPN and CDR2 SVGIG (reference sequence). The CDR3 has 13 residues. The CDR3 spells CAWSARGNQPQHF. The CDR3 bases are TGTGCCTGGTCAGCCAGGGGCAATCAGCCCCAGCATTTT.

For the CDR3, the DNA is TGTGCCAGTAGGACCGACAGGGTCGAGGGCTACACCTTC. It is translated as CASRTDRVEGYTF. The J gene is TRBJ1-2, the V gene TRBV19; TRBD1 matches 7 bases. The V and J ends lost 6 bases and 8 bases, in that order; junction bases with no gene match: 9. Germline lookup yields CDR1 LNHDA and CDR2 SQIVND (reference sequence). The CDR3 sequence is 13 residues long.

This clone showed up just once. The CDR3 here is CASSEPLAGGVEQYF. The CDR3 region has the DNA TGTGCCAGCAGTGAACCCCTAGCGGGAGGAGTCGAGCAGTACTTC. The chain is built from TRBV25-1 and TRBJ2-7, with TRBD2 matching 11 bases. The germline V gene has CDR1 MGHDK and CDR2 SYGVNS. Losses at the gene ends were 2 bases for V and 6 bases for J; bases not matched to a gene: 6. The CDR3 is 15 amino acids.

This chain uses TRBV7-9 with TRBJ2-5; D not certain. The length of the CDR3 is 15 residues. In germline, CDR1 is SEHNR, CDR2 FQNEAQ (reference sequence). V dropped 5 bases and J dropped 3 bases, with 16 bases sitting between them. The CDR3 region has the DNA TGTGCCAGCAGCACCTCTGCTAGGAGAAAAGAGACCCAGTACTTC. It is translated as CASSTSARRKETQYF.

The rearrangement joins TRBV5-1 to TRBJ2-3; D remains ambiguous. V was pared by 5 bases and J by 0 bases, with 13 bases between. The CDR3 totals 15 residues. Germline V gene sequence: CDR1 SGHRS, CDR2 YFSETQ. CDR3 sequence reads: CASSSKAGSTDTQYF. The CDR3 bases are TGCGCCAGCAGTTCGAAGGCAGGAAGCACAGATACGCAGTATTTT.

V gene TRBV5-6 combines with J gene TRBJ1-2, with 9 nucleotides matching TRBD1. The CDR3 extends over 16 amino acids. The germline V gene has CDR1 SGHDT and CDR2 YYEEEE. J lost 7 bases, V lost 1 base, and 11 bases had no gene match. DNA for the CDR3: TGTGCCAGCAGCTTGCCCCATCGACAGGGGGATTTTGGCTACACCTTC. This translates into CASSLPHRQGDFGYTF.

In DNA form, the CDR3 reads TGTGCCAGCAGCTATGCCCCCCGAAGGGGAAACACAGATACGCAGTATTTT. Its translation: CASSYAPRRGNTDTQYF. The chain combines TRBV5-4 with TRBJ2-3; TRBD1 is a possible D gene (5 bases). The V end was cut by 3 bases, the J end by 2 bases, with 19 bases between. Germline values: CDR1 SGHNT, CDR2 YYREEE (reference sequence). This CDR3 contains 17 residues. Variable domain in full (rest from reference TRBV5-4 and TRBJ2-3): ETGVTQSPTHLIKTRGQQVTLRCSSQSGHNTVSWYQQALGQGPQFIFQYYREEENGRGNFPPRFSGLQFPNYSSELNVNALELDDSALYLCASSYAPRRGNTDTQYFGPGTRLTVL.

This chain links TRBV28 with TRBJ1-2, with TRBD1 identical over 7 bases. CDR1 is MDHEN and CDR2 is SYDVKM in the germline V gene. The CDR3 extends over 13 amino acids. J was trimmed by 2 bases and V by 6 bases; bases with no gene match: 3. This chain's CDR3 is CASRRQGNYGYTF. The CDR3 DNA reads as TGTGCCAGCAGAAGACAGGGAAACTATGGCTACACCTTC.

The chain recombines TRBV2 with TRBJ2-3; the match to TRBD1 covers 7 bases. The J segment lost 2 bases and the V segment lost 6 bases, leaving 5 bases of the junction unmatched. This CDR3 has 14 amino acids. The germline CDR1 and CDR2 sequences are SNHLY and FYNNEI. CDR3 nucleotide sequence: TGTGCCAGCAGCAGTGACAGGGCCACAGATACGCAGTATTTT. This gives the protein CASSSDRATDTQYF.

This chain links TRBV30 with TRBJ2-7; a possible D gene is TRBD2 (5 bases). The CDR3 totals 14 residues. Trimming removed 2 bases at V and 5 bases at J, with 16 bases between. The germline gives CDR1 GTSNPN, CDR2 SVGIG (reference sequence). CDR3 in amino acids: CAWSPPGWVHEQYF. In DNA, the CDR3 is TGTGCCTGGAGTCCCCCGGGGTGGGTGCACGAGCAGTACTTC.

The chain joins TRBV19 to TRBJ2-2; weak D call: TRBD2 (5 bases). Per the germline V gene, CDR1 is LNHDA and CDR2 is SQIVND (reference sequence). CDR3 length: 14 residues. Deletions cut 5 bases from V and 8 bases from J, with 15 bases between. The chain's CDR3 is CASSPGGTPGELFF. The CDR3 DNA follows: TGTGCCAGTAGTCCCGGAGGAACACCGGGGGAGCTGTTTTTT.

The chain joins TRBV5-1 to TRBJ1-2; weak D call: TRBD1 (6 bases). Looked up from germline, CDR1 is SGHRS and CDR2 is YFSETQ. V dropped 4 bases and J dropped 5 bases, with 15 bases sitting between them. The CDR3 has 14 residues. CDR3 bases: TGCGCCAGCAGCGCGGAACAGGGCTGGTATGGCTACACCTTC. Its translation: CASSAEQGWYGYTF.

The rearrangement uses TRBV5-1 and TRBJ1-2, with TRBD1 identical over 10 bases. This CDR3 spans 13 amino acids. J was trimmed by 4 bases and V by 3 bases; bases with no gene match: 0. CDR1 SGHRS and CDR2 YFSETQ come from the germline V gene. In DNA form, the CDR3 reads TGCGCCAGCAGCTGGGACAGGGGCTATGGCTACACCTTC. As protein: CASSWDRGYGYTF.

With respect to this clone: A read error may account for a junction end that differs from germline. This chain connects TRBV5-1 to TRBJ2-7; TRBD2 agrees at 7 bases. This CDR3 has 15 amino acids. The germline CDR1 and CDR2 sequences are SGHRS and YFSETQ. The CDR3 region is CASSLGGGSSNEQYF. The CDR3, as DNA: TGCGCCAGCAGCTTGGGGGGCGGGAGCTCCAACGAGCAGTACTTC.

This clone showed up just a few times. V and J are TRBV20-1 and TRBJ1-2; D gene ambiguous. V shed 6 bases and J shed 4 bases, with 9 bases lying between them. Germline V gene lookup returns CDR1 DFQATT and CDR2 SNEGSKA (reference sequence). The CDR3 sequence is 11 residues long. The CDR3 region is CSAVHSYGYTF. For the CDR3, the DNA is TGCAGTGCCGTGCACTCCTATGGCTACACCTTC.

This chain uses TRBV6-5 with TRBJ2-7; TRBD1 agrees at 8 bases. The CDR3 loop spans 14 amino acids. Trimming removed 6 bases from V and 1 base from J; junction bases left unmatched: 5. Germline loops: CDR1 MNHEY, CDR2 SVGAGI. The CDR3 reads CASSQDRGSYEQYF. The CDR3 bases are TGTGCCAGCAGCCAAGACAGGGGTTCCTACGAGCAGTACTTC.

The chain couples TRBV10-3 to TRBJ2-1; tentatively, D is TRBD1 (6 bases). CDR1 and CDR2 (germline): ENHRY, SYGVKD. The CDR3 totals 15 residues. Trimming took off 5 bases at V and 5 bases at J, with 16 bases between the two ends. CDR3 in amino acids: CAISRQAGGDNEQFF. CDR3 bases: TGTGCCATCAGTCGACAGGCAGGCGGAGACAATGAGCAGTTCTTC.